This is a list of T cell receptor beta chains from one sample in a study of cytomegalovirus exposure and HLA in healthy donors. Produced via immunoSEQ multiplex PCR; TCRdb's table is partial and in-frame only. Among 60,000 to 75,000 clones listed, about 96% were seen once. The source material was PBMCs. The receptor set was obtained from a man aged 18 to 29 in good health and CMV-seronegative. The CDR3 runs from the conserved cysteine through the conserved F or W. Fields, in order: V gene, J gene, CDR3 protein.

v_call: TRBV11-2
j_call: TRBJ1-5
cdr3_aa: CASSLEGQGFNQPQHF

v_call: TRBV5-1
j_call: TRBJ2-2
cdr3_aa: CASSVDRNTGELFF

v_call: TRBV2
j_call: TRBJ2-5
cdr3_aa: CASSQSRRGVYQETQYF

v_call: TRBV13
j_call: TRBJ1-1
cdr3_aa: CASSTGQGLNTEAFF

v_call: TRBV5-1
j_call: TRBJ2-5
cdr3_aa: CASSLGLAGVVETQYF

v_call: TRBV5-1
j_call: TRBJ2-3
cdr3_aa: CASSLAGRRPDTQYF

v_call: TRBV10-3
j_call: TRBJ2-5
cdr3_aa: CAIASVEGKGHQQETQYF

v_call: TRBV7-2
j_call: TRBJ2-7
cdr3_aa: CASSRTSGSEYEQYF

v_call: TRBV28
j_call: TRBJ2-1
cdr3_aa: CASSRPTGRAYNEQFF

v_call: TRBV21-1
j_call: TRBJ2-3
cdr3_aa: CASSNPPIVTDTQYF